What follows are 3 T cell receptor beta chains derived from one specimen sequenced in a study of response to subunit inactivated influenza vaccine. TCRdb reprocessed the RT-PCR reads via MiXCR and lists one record per CDR3 protein. The sample lists 550,000 to 650,000 distinct CDR3 sequences; 10% to 15% were seen once. Sequences were derived from PBMCs from blood, sampled on the day of vaccination. The source of these receptors is a man aged 45-60 years who received an inactivated influenza vaccine.

Turning to this clonotype: One junction end disagrees with the germline gene, perhaps due to a read error. The rearrangement joins TRBV4-3 to TRBJ2-6; D is ambiguous. The germline CDR1 and CDR2 sequences are LGHNA and YSLEER. The CDR3 contains 17 residues. The CDR3 sequence: CTSSQFVGRTGANVLTF. The CDR3 nucleotides are TGCACCAGCAGCCAATTTGTGGGCCGAACAGGGGCCAACGTCCTGACTTTC.

This clonotype came up many times. V is TRBV29-1 and J is TRBJ2-7; TRBD1 is a possible D gene (6 bases). Germline V CDR1 and CDR2: SQVTM, ANQGSEA. V lost 8 bases and J lost 3, with 23 bases in between. This CDR3 has 15 residues. CDR3 protein: CSILQGLQKNYEQYF. The CDR3 DNA is TGCAGCATCCTACAGGGTTTGCAAAAAAACTACGAGCAGTACTTC.

The chain combines TRBV20-1 with TRBJ2-1; 7 bases fit TRBD2. CDR1 and CDR2 (germline): DFQATT, SNEGSKA (reference sequence). The CDR3 spans 14 residues. The ends lost 0 bases at V and 9 bases at J; junction bases unmatched: 8. CDR3 sequence: CSARDQAGRGEQFF. In DNA, the CDR3 is TGCAGTGCTAGAGATCAGGCAGGGAGGGGTGAGCAGTTCTTC.